Below, 31 T cell receptor beta chains from the same sample are listed, as sequenced in a study of cytomegalovirus exposure and HLA in healthy donors. 60 Vbeta and 13 Jbeta primers were used in PCR. Some clones are missing from TCRdb's copy, which holds only in-frame ones; the method was immunoSEQ multiplex PCR. The sample holds over 45,000 clones, about 83% seen once. Sequenced material: PBMCs. The source of these receptors is a man aged 30 to 45 in good health and CMV-seronegative.

CDR3: CASSYSGGGYEQYF. Here the CDR3 DNA reads TGTGCCAGCAGTTACTCTGGGGGAGGCTACGAGCAGTACTTC. V usage is TRBV6-5 and J usage is TRBJ2-5; D is perhaps TRBD2 (6 bases). The end of the DNA fits TRBJ2-7 better, so the J call may be wrong. CDR1 and CDR2 (germline): MNHEY, SVGAGI. This CDR3 comprises 14 residues.

The gene calls are TRBV10-3 and TRBJ2-7, with D maybe TRBD2 (7 bases). The CDR3 contains 15 residues. Germline CDR1 and CDR2: ENHRY and SYGVKD. Trimming shortened V by 4 bases and J by 2 bases, and 15 bases separated the two germline ends. The chain's CDR3 is CAISGVGGGAYEQYF. The CDR3 DNA sequence: TGTGCCATCAGTGGAGTTGGGGGGGGCGCCTACGAGCAGTACTTC.

This sequence joins TRBV4-1 and TRBJ1-4, with a weak D call TRBD1 (6 bases). There are 14 residues in the CDR3. V was trimmed by 5 bases and J by 5 bases, leaving 12 bases between them. Germline V gene lookup returns CDR1 MGHRA and CDR2 YSYEKL. The chain's CDR3 is CASSYRQENEKLFF. As DNA, the CDR3 is TGCGCCAGCAGCTACCGACAGGAAAATGAAAAACTGTTTTTT.

The chain carries TRBV6-1 and TRBJ1-6; perhaps TRBD1 as D (6 bases). The CDR3 extends over 17 amino acids. Deletions cut 4 bases from V and 0 bases from J, with 13 bases between. Germline V gene lookup returns CDR1 MNHNS and CDR2 SASEGT. The CDR3 DNA sequence: TGTGCCAGCAGTGCGAGTCAGGGGAGCTCCTATAATTCACCCCTCCACTTT. This codes for CASSASQGSSYNSPLHF.

The chain carries TRBV25-1 and TRBJ1-6; D gene uncertain. CDR1 and CDR2 from the germline V gene are MGHDK and SYGVNS. Between the trimmed V and J ends, which lost 3 bases and 9 bases, there was a span of 9 bases. The CDR3 is 13 residues long. The CDR3 DNA follows: TGTGCCAGCAGTGACAGAAGTGGTTCACCCCTCCACTTT. Protein sequence: CASSDRSGSPLHF.

This chain uses TRBV5-1 with TRBJ2-1; TRBD2 aligns across 11 bases. Germline trimming cut 2 bases from V and 10 bases from J; bases unmatched to any gene: 8. The CDR3 runs to 15 residues. CDR1 SGHRS and CDR2 YFSETQ come from the germline V gene. The CDR3 loop reads CASSLLAGVLGEQFF. CDR3 DNA sequence: TGCGCCAGCAGCTTACTAGCGGGAGTCTTGGGGGAGCAGTTCTTC.

The chain is built from TRBV4-1 and TRBJ1-2, with D perhaps matching TRBD1 (6 bases). CDR1 and CDR2 from the germline V gene are MGHRA and YSYEKL. The V end was cut by 0 bases, the J end by 5 bases, with 19 bases between. The CDR3 has 17 amino acids. Here the CDR3 reads CASSQDGTGPSPYGYTF. The CDR3 nucleotides are TGCGCCAGCAGCCAAGATGGCACAGGGCCCTCCCCTTATGGCTACACCTTC.

The V call is TRBV27, the J call TRBJ1-2; D unclear. The CDR3 loop spans 16 amino acids. Trimming left V 4 bases short and J 6 bases short, with 21 bases between. Germline-derived CDR1 and CDR2 are MNHEY and SMNVEV (reference sequence). For the CDR3, the DNA is TGTGCCAGCAGTTCAACATCAGGTGCCCTACGAAATGGCTACACCTTC. Translating it yields CASSSTSGALRNGYTF.

This clone was picked up a small number of times. The chain couples TRBV5-4 to TRBJ1-1; D is undetermined. This CDR3 region has 11 residues. Trimming took off 4 bases at V and 8 bases at J, with 9 bases between the two ends. Germline CDR1 reads SGHNT; CDR2 reads YYREEE (reference sequence). The CDR3: CASSLGPEAFF. CDR3 sequence (DNA): TGTGCCAGCAGCCTAGGTCCAGAAGCTTTCTTT.

The chain employs TRBV30 and TRBJ2-7, with a weak D call TRBD2 (5 bases). V lost 4 bases to trimming and J lost 5 bases, with 18 bases between them. CDR1 GTSNPN and CDR2 SVGIG come from the germline V gene (reference sequence). This CDR3 is 14 amino acids long. Here the CDR3 DNA reads TGTGCCTGGACGAGGGATTCCGTGGGCCACGAGCAGTACTTC. Protein: CAWTRDSVGHEQYF. Filled out from reference TRBV30 and TRBJ2-7, the complete variable domain reads SQTIHQWPATLVQPVGSPLSLECTVEGTSNPNLYWYRQAAGRGLQLLFYSVGIGQISSEVPQNLSASRPQDRQFILSSKKLLLSDSGFYLCAWTRDSVGHEQYFGPGTRLTVT.

The chain couples TRBV18 to TRBJ2-7, with TRBD2 as a possible D gene (6 bases). Trimming removed 2 bases from V and 6 bases from J, with 14 bases in between. CDR3 length: 14 residues. Germline values: CDR1 KGHSH, CDR2 LQKENI. The CDR3 here is CASSPIGRGIEQYF. The CDR3 DNA is TGTGCCAGCTCACCAATCGGTCGGGGGATCGAGCAGTACTTC.

This rearrangement joins TRBV6-6 to TRBJ2-1, with D maybe TRBD1 (5 bases). The CDR3 sequence is 15 residues long. Trimming removed 6 bases from V and 2 bases from J, with 14 bases in between. Per the germline V gene, CDR1 is MNHNY and CDR2 is SVGAGI (reference sequence). The CDR3 here is CASRGPGLAYNEQFF. As DNA, the CDR3 is TGTGCCAGCAGAGGCCCAGGGCTGGCCTACAATGAGCAGTTCTTC.

In its sample, this clone was seen a few times. The V call is TRBV2, the J call TRBJ1-4; the match to TRBD1 covers 7 bases. From germline, CDR1 is SNHLY and CDR2 FYNNEI. After removal of 7 bases from V and 7 bases from J, the junction contained 9 bases not matched to a gene. This CDR3 has 14 residues. CDR3 nucleotides: TGTGCCAGCACCCTGGGGACAGCTTTTGAAAAACTGTTTTTT. It translates to CASTLGTAFEKLFF.

The V gene is TRBV2, the J gene TRBJ1-4; D perhaps matches TRBD1 (5 bases). The CDR3 extends over 15 amino acids. Germline assignment: CDR1 SNHLY and CDR2 FYNNEI. Trimming stripped 5 bases from V and 2 bases from J, with 12 bases between. Here the CDR3 reads CASSRTGTTNEKLFF. DNA of the CDR3: TGTGCCAGCAGTCGAACAGGAACCACTAATGAAAAACTGTTTTTT.

The chain couples TRBV6-5 to TRBJ1-1; weak D call: TRBD1 (6 bases). This CDR3 has 11 amino acids. Trimming stripped 7 bases from V and 8 bases from J, with 11 bases between. The germline CDR1 and CDR2 sequences are MNHEY and SVGAGI. In nucleotides, the CDR3 is TGTGCCAGCACCACCGGGACAGAAGCTTTCTTT. It yields the protein CASTTGTEAFF.

V gene TRBV7-2 combines with J gene TRBJ2-7; 10 positions match TRBD1. This CDR3 spans 13 amino acids. After removal of 7 bases from V and 11 bases from J, the junction contained 11 bases not matched to a gene. Germline CDR1 SGHTA, CDR2 FQGNSA. The CDR3 is CASNSGQGPGEYF. The CDR3 nucleotides read TGTGCCAGCAACTCGGGACAGGGGCCGGGGGAGTACTTC.

In DNA, the CDR3 is TGCGCCAGCAGCTTGGGGGCCCAGTTATACGAGCAGTACTTC. It is translated as CASSLGAQLYEQYF. This chain uses TRBV5-1 with TRBJ2-7; D remains unclear. Germline CDR1 reads SGHRS; CDR2 reads YFSETQ. The CDR3 sequence is 14 residues long. The V end lost 0 bases, the J end lost 4 bases, and 11 bases lay between the germline ends.

This clone appeared a single time. The gene calls are TRBV6-1 and TRBJ2-2; 8 nucleotides line up with TRBD1. V lost 6 bases to trimming and J lost 1 base; unmatched junction nucleotides: 4. Germline V lookup: CDR1 MNHNS, CDR2 SASEGT. This CDR3 comprises 15 residues. CDR3 amino acids: CASSSTGGNTGELFF. CDR3 nucleotide sequence: TGTGCCAGCAGCTCCACAGGGGGGAACACCGGGGAGCTGTTTTTT.

The chain recombines TRBV2 with TRBJ2-1, with TRBD1 as a possible D gene (5 bases). Trimming left V 4 bases short and J 7 bases short, with 14 bases between. CDR1 is SNHLY, CDR2 FYNNEI, per germline. CDR3 length equals 14 residues. For the CDR3, the DNA is TGTGCCAGCAGTGGAAGGGGCCTGTGGAATGAGCAGTTCTTC. Encoded protein: CASSGRGLWNEQFF. Drawing the rest from reference TRBV2 and TRBJ2-1, the complete variable domain is EPEVTQTPSHQVTQMGQEVILRCVPISNHLYFYWYRQILGQKVEFLVSFYNNEISEKSEIFDDQFSVERPDGSNFTLKIRSTKLEDSAMYFCASSGRGLWNEQFFGPGTRLTVL.

This clone appeared a few times. The chain couples TRBV6-5 to TRBJ2-7; D call uncertain. The V end was cut by 2 bases, the J end by 0 bases, with 8 bases between. This CDR3 region has 14 residues. Germline V gene sequence: CDR1 MNHEY, CDR2 SVGAGI. CDR3 coding DNA: TGTGCCAGCAGTTACGTTCAGGACTCCTACGAGCAGTACTTC. This gives the protein CASSYVQDSYEQYF.

The rearrangement links TRBV5-6 to TRBJ1-4; the match to TRBD1 covers 8 bases. Germline lookup yields CDR1 SGHDT and CDR2 YYEEEE. Losses at the gene ends were 2 bases for V and 0 bases for J; bases not matched to a gene: 9. This CDR3 region has 18 residues. This chain's CDR3 is CASSFARGLGTTNEKLFF. In DNA, the CDR3 is TGTGCCAGCAGCTTTGCCAGGGGGCTGGGGACAACTAATGAAAAACTGTTTTTT.

The CDR3 sequence is CASEPGQGITYNEQFF. CDR3 in DNA: TGCGCCAGTGAACCGGGACAGGGGATAACCTACAATGAGCAGTTCTTC. The V and J genes are TRBV4-3 and TRBJ2-1; 10 bases are a match to TRBD1. In germline, CDR1 is LGHNA, CDR2 YSLEER. The CDR3 length is 16 residues. Unmatched junction bases numbered 10, after V lost 9 bases and J lost 2 bases.

V usage is TRBV4-1 and J usage is TRBJ2-1, with D tentatively TRBD2 (5 bases). The CDR3 runs to 14 residues. Germline V gene sequence: CDR1 MGHRA, CDR2 YSYEKL. Trimming shortened V by 3 bases and J by 10 bases, and 16 bases separated the two germline ends. Written as DNA, the CDR3 is TGCGCCAGCAGCCACCAACTTGCCGGGAAGGAGCAGTTCTTC. It encodes CASSHQLAGKEQFF.

This sequence joins TRBV2 and TRBJ2-3; tentative D call: TRBD2 (6 bases). Germline V lookup: CDR1 SNHLY, CDR2 FYNNEI. The CDR3 totals 14 residues. Between the trimmed V and J ends, which lost 4 bases and 1 base, there was a span of 9 bases. DNA of the CDR3: TGTGCCAGCAGTGCTGGCGGGGGCACAGATACGCAGTATTTT. Translating it yields CASSAGGGTDTQYF.

The chain joins TRBV7-2 to TRBJ2-1, with TRBD2 matching 9 bases. CDR3 length: 15 residues. Losses at the gene ends were 2 bases for V and 8 bases for J; bases not matched to a gene: 7. Germline CDR1 reads SGHTA; CDR2 reads FQGNSA. CDR3 residues: CASSLWRGGRDEQFF. The CDR3 DNA reads as TGTGCCAGCAGCTTATGGCGGGGGGGCCGTGATGAGCAGTTCTTC.

The chain couples TRBV2 to TRBJ1-1; maybe TRBD1 (5 bases). CDR3 size: 15 residues. Germline CDR1 and CDR2: SNHLY and FYNNEI. Trimming left V 3 bases short and J 6 bases short, with 17 bases between. The DNA of the CDR3 is TGTGCCAGCAGTGACTCCCCGGGACTCGTTTCTGAAGCTTTCTTT. Translation gives CASSDSPGLVSEAFF.

The rearrangement uses TRBV14 and TRBJ1-4; D call uncertain. Germline-derived CDR1 and CDR2 are SGHDN and FVKESK. With 1 base removed from V and 5 bases from J, the gap between germline ends came to 11 bases. CDR3 length: 15 residues. As DNA, the CDR3 is TGTGCCAGCAGCCAAGTCCGGGGTATCAATGAAAAACTGTTTTTT. Encoded protein: CASSQVRGINEKLFF.

This clone was counted once. The J gene is TRBJ2-1, the V gene TRBV29-1, with D perhaps matching TRBD2 (5 bases). The germline V and J ends were trimmed by 8 bases and 4 bases, with 9 bases remaining between them. The CDR3 consists of 11 residues. Germline V gene data show CDR1 as SQVTM and CDR2 as ANQGSEA. The CDR3 protein is CSSGVYNEQFF. The CDR3 DNA is TGCAGCTCCGGGGTTTACAATGAGCAGTTCTTC.

The chain is built from TRBV2 and TRBJ2-1; 7 nucleotides align to TRBD1. Germline CDR1 is SNHLY and CDR2 is FYNNEI. This CDR3 contains 13 residues. Unmatched junction bases numbered 5, after V lost 6 bases and J lost 6 bases. DNA of the CDR3: TGTGCCAGCAGCCCCGGGACAGTCAATGAGCAGTTCTTC. Translating it yields CASSPGTVNEQFF.

This clone was seen a single time. This chain connects TRBV2 to TRBJ1-6, with D perhaps matching TRBD1 (6 bases). The V end lost 2 bases, the J end lost 10 bases, and 12 bases lay between the germline ends. This CDR3 is built from 14 residues. Germline loops: CDR1 SNHLY, CDR2 FYNNEI. Written as DNA, the CDR3 is TGTGCCAGCAGTGAAAACCCAGGGGAATCACCCCTCCACTTT. It translates to CASSENPGESPLHF.

The gene calls are TRBV28 and TRBJ2-7; D perhaps matches TRBD1 (5 bases). Germline CDR1 is MDHEN and CDR2 is SYDVKM. The CDR3 is made up of 12 amino acids. The V end lost 4 bases, the J end lost 4 bases, and 8 bases lay between the germline ends. The CDR3 bases are TGTGCCAGCAGTTCCCGACAGTACGAGCAGTACTTC. This translates into CASSSRQYEQYF. The full variable domain, its missing parts supplied by reference TRBV28 and TRBJ2-7, is DVKVTQSSRYLVKRTGEKVFLECVQDMDHENMFWYRQDPGLGLRLIYFSYDVKMKEKGDIPEGYSVSREKKERFSLILESASTNQTSMYLCASSSRQYEQYFGPGTRLTVT.